The T cell receptor (beta chain) under discussion was sequenced for a study of cytomegalovirus exposure and HLA in healthy donors (dated by TCRdb to the late 2010s). For the wider study: The 650 to 750 repertoires of the first cohort and the approximately 110 validation repertoires were produced on the same platform, according to a later analysis. High-throughput TCR immunosequencing, statistical association of individual TCRs with disease status, and machine learning were combined to predict cytomegalovirus infection status. Along with the approximately 700-subject first cohort, a separate validation cohort of over 90 different subjects was used. The study was designed to test whether signatures of past pathogen exposure could be identified by cataloging public T cell receptors. The investigation overall reported the following: It was suggested by the authors that the approach could potentially be generalized to other disease states and immunological phenotypes. In vitro tests confirmed that three of the cytomegalovirus-associated TCR beta chains recognize cytomegalovirus antigens. A later analysis found that TCRs clustered in the first cohort also tended to co-occur in the 120 validation repertoires, with 94% of cluster scores above 0. In the study, approximately 160 TCR beta chains were listed as associated with cytomegalovirus. The classifier was reported to diagnose cytomegalovirus status with high specificity and sensitivity in both the original cohort and the validation cohort. Most TCR sequences were observed very rarely across donors, whereas some public TCRs were present in many individuals. A later analysis lacked HLA typing for the validation cohort, so it scored co-occurrence in that cohort across all 120 or so repertoires.

Details on this clone: Its antigen target is currently unknown. Per-base quality was not reported, and no clone a single base away is much larger than it.

Donors formed part of the validation cohort, which comprised 120 subjects and was distinct from the first cohort of 666 subjects. Library preparation was by the immunoSEQ multiplex PCR assay. The original pipeline was this. A statistical classification framework was built for diagnosing cytomegalovirus status from the catalog of TCR beta chain sequences. TCRdb re-hosts the immuneACCESS table, in-frame sequences only. Its copies lack some clones; in the studies checked, an unresolved V gene accounts for under half of them, and the cause for the rest is not known. V and J calls and clone size are copied from that table; D and trimming were computed from the DNA. The sample yields 200,000 or so clones; 84% were counted once. Clones ranked in the top ten supply more than 6.5% of the sample. The CDR3 starts with the cysteine, ends with the phenylalanine, and has 14 residues. Left in the record is the CDR3 DNA by itself, 42 bases read in frame from the first base. CDR1 and CDR2 are drawn from the germline V gene: MDHEN, SYDVKM. V is cut back by 6 bases and J by 7 bases, with 11 bases in the junction unmatched.

The V and J genes are TRBV28 and TRBJ2-7; 8 middle bases align to TRBD2. The TCR originated in a man younger than 30 in good health and CMV-seropositive. Source material: PBMCs. In nucleotides, the sequence is TGTGCCAGCAGCCGGGCGTTAGCGGGAAGGGAGCAGTACTTC. Protein translation: CASSRALAGREQYF.